This passage covers 17 T cell receptor beta chains from one sample sequenced in a study of shared clonotypes between healthy human individuals. Here immunoSEQ multiplex PCR was the method, and the copy in TCRdb shows in-frame clones only, minus some. The table includes around 510,000 clones, roughly 79% detected once. The specimen sequenced was PBMCs. These receptors all come from a woman aged 40 to 50 in good health. Some clones in this sample may be carry-over from other donors' samples.

The rearrangement uses TRBV15 and TRBJ2-3; 11 bases fit TRBD2. Germline CDR1 reads LNHNV; CDR2 reads YYDKDF (reference sequence). The length of the CDR3 is 14 residues. V lost 8 bases to trimming and J lost 3 bases; unmatched junction nucleotides: 4. The CDR3 region is CATFSGRETDTQYF. In nucleotides, the CDR3 is TGTGCCACCTTTAGCGGGAGGGAAACAGATACGCAGTATTTT. Full variable domain (missing parts from reference TRBV15 and TRBJ2-3): DAMVIQNPRYQVTQFGKPVTLSCSQTLNHNVMYWYQQKSSQAPKLLFHYYDKDFNNEADTPDNFQSRRPNTSFCFLDIRSPGLGDTAMYLCATFSGRETDTQYFGPGTRLTVL.

V and J are TRBV7-9 and TRBJ2-3; D may be TRBD1 or TRBD2 (5 bases each). The CDR3 length is 14 residues. CDR1 and CDR2 (germline): SEHNR, FQNEAQ (reference sequence). The V end was cut by 3 bases, the J end by 1 base, with 8 bases between. CDR3 in amino acids: CASSFRGGTDTQYF. The CDR3 nucleotides are TGTGCCAGCAGCTTTAGGGGAGGCACAGATACGCAGTATTTT.

V is TRBV4-2 and J is TRBJ1-3; no clear D. CDR3 length: 17 residues. Trimming stripped 0 bases from V and 4 bases from J, with 16 bases between. Germline values: CDR1 LGHNA, CDR2 YNFKEQ. The DNA for the CDR3 is TGTGCCAGCAGCCAAGATGGAAGAGCAGGTGTAGGAAACACCATATATTTT. Translating it yields CASSQDGRAGVGNTIYF.

Only a few counts were recorded for this clone. V and J are TRBV2 and TRBJ2-7; D ambiguous. Germline V CDR1 and CDR2: SNHLY, FYNNEI. The CDR3 consists of 12 residues. V was pared by 1 base and J by 6 bases, with 7 bases between. The CDR3 reads CASSEDAAEQYF. The CDR3 bases are TGTGCCAGCAGTGAAGACGCGGCCGAGCAGTACTTC.

The chain carries TRBV27 and TRBJ1-1, with a possible D match to TRBD1 (6 bases). The CDR3 is 14 amino acids. V lost 3 bases, J lost 6 bases, and 14 bases lay in between. Germline assignment: CDR1 MNHEY and CDR2 SMNVEV (reference sequence). CDR3 DNA sequence: TGTGCCAGCAGTTTGAACAGGGCACAAGCTGAAGCTTTCTTT. Translating gives CASSLNRAQAEAFF.

The table lists this clone with a count of one. J is TRBJ2-1 and V is TRBV10-2; D is unresolved. V dropped 2 bases and J dropped 0 bases, with 5 bases sitting between them. The CDR3 has 14 amino acids. Germline CDR1 is WSHSY and CDR2 is SAAADI. The CDR3 protein is CASSEVSSYNEQFF. DNA for the CDR3: TGCGCCAGCAGTGAGGTTAGCTCCTACAATGAGCAGTTCTTC.

The rearrangement links TRBV15 to TRBJ2-7; tentative D call: TRBD2 (5 bases). Germline V lookup: CDR1 LNHNV, CDR2 YYDKDF (reference sequence). This CDR3 region has 16 residues. Trimming cost V 0 bases and J 2 bases, with 14 bases left between them. CDR3 protein: CATSRDRVRVPYEQYF. As DNA, the CDR3 is TGTGCCACCAGCAGAGATAGAGTGAGGGTCCCCTACGAGCAGTACTTC.

The chain combines TRBV7-8 with TRBJ1-1; D is perhaps TRBD1 (5 bases). Trimming pared 5 bases from V and 0 bases from J, leaving 13 bases between. The CDR3 is 15 amino acids. Germline V gene data show CDR1 as SGHVS and CDR2 as FQNEAQ. CDR3 sequence: CASSTRLGVNTEAFF. In nucleotides, the CDR3 is TGTGCCAGCAGCACCAGGTTGGGGGTGAACACTGAAGCTTTCTTT.

The CDR3 bases are TGTGCCAGCAGTTACATGACAGGGGGCCGGGACGAGCAGTACTTC. Amino acid sequence: CASSYMTGGRDEQYF. The rearrangement links TRBV6-5 to TRBJ2-7; 10 nucleotides match TRBD1. CDR1 is MNHEY and CDR2 is SVGAGI in the germline V gene. The CDR3 totals 15 residues. Unmatched junction bases numbered 6, after V lost 2 bases and J lost 5 bases.

The chain links TRBV7-2 to TRBJ2-5; 8 positions agree with TRBD2. Germline CDR1 is SGHTA and CDR2 is FQGNSA. The trim removed 6 bases at V and 3 bases at J, leaving 3 bases unmatched. CDR3 length: 13 amino acids. CDR3 coding DNA: TGTGCCAGCAGGATAGCGGGGAAAGAGACCCAGTACTTC. Its translation: CASRIAGKETQYF.

DNA for the CDR3: TGTGCCAGCAGAATCGGAGGTAGTGAGCAGTTCTTC. Translating gives CASRIGGSEQFF. The chain employs TRBV27 and TRBJ2-1, with D perhaps matching TRBD2 (5 bases). Germline V lookup: CDR1 MNHEY, CDR2 SMNVEV (reference sequence). Trimming cost V 6 bases and J 9 bases, with 12 bases left between them. The CDR3 is 12 residues long.

Remarks on this clone: A far more abundant clone sits one base away, making this likely a read error. The chain is built from TRBV5-4 and TRBJ2-3; TRBD1 aligns across 7 bases. The V segment lost 4 bases and the J segment 2 bases; nucleotides outside the gene matches: 10. CDR3 length: 16 amino acids. Germline V gives CDR1 SGHNT, CDR2 YYREEE (reference sequence). Here the CDR3 DNA reads TGTGCCAGCAGCCAAGCCGTGACAGGGTCCACAGATACGCAGTATTTT. It encodes CASSQAVTGSTDTQYF. Full variable domain (rest looked up from reference TRBV5-4 and TRBJ2-3): ETGVTQSPTHLIKTRGQQVTLRCSSQSGHNTVSWYQQALGQGPQFIFQYYREEENGRGNFPPRFSGLQFPNYSSELNVNALELDDSALYLCASSQAVTGSTDTQYFGPGTRLTVL.

Remarks on this clone: The same CDR3 can be traced to other DNA sequences in this sample. The chain has TRBV28 and TRBJ1-2, with D unresolved. V lost 4 bases to trimming and J lost 5 bases, with 5 bases between them. The CDR3 runs 11 residues. Germline lookup yields CDR1 MDHEN and CDR2 SYDVKM. The CDR3 bases are TGTGCCAGCAGTTGGAGATATGGCTACACCTTC. Translating gives CASSWRYGYTF.

This clone was observed a handful of times. The gene calls are TRBV5-1 and TRBJ2-6; a possible D gene is TRBD2 (7 bases). The CDR3 is made up of 16 amino acids. The V and J ends lost 4 bases and 2 bases respectively, with 13 bases between them. Germline V gene data show CDR1 as SGHRS and CDR2 as YFSETQ. CDR3 sequence: CASSQGRDAGANVLTF. The CDR3 nucleotides are TGCGCCAGCAGCCAGGGGAGGGACGCTGGGGCCAACGTCCTGACTTTC.

This clone was seen only a few times. The chain employs TRBV7-9 and TRBJ2-7, with D perhaps matching TRBD1 (6 bases). Germline-derived CDR1 and CDR2 are SEHNR and FQNEAQ (reference sequence). Deletions cut 1 base from V and 2 bases from J, with 9 bases between. The CDR3 is made up of 14 amino acids. CDR3 in amino acids: CASSLGDTTYEQYF. The CDR3 DNA follows: TGTGCCAGCAGCTTAGGGGACACTACCTACGAGCAGTACTTC. Looking up the rest from reference TRBV7-9 and TRBJ2-7 gives the full variable domain: DTGVSQNPRHKITKRGQNVTFRCDPISEHNRLYWYRQTLGQGPEFLTYFQNEAQLEKSRLLSDRFSAERPKGSFSTLEIQRTEQGDSAMYLCASSLGDTTYEQYFGPGTRLTVT.

This clone was picked up a small number of times. J is TRBJ2-6 and V is TRBV7-9, with TRBD1 identical over 7 bases. Unmatched junction bases numbered 5, after V lost 6 bases and J lost 3 bases. CDR1 is SEHNR and CDR2 is FQNEAQ in the germline V gene (reference sequence). CDR3 length: 15 residues. In nucleotides, the CDR3 is TGTGCCAGCAGTCAACAGGGGTTTGGGGCCAACGTCCTGACTTTC. Encoded protein: CASSQQGFGANVLTF.

This clone was observed once. The gene calls are TRBV6-5 and TRBJ2-5; D possibly corresponds to TRBD1 (6 bases). The CDR3 runs 14 residues. From germline, CDR1 is MNHEY and CDR2 SVGAGI. Trimming cost V 1 base and J 9 bases, with 15 bases left between them. The CDR3 DNA is TGTGCCAGCAGTTACTTAGTACAGGGAAACCCCCAGTACTTC. Amino acid sequence: CASSYLVQGNPQYF.